This record concerns one T cell receptor beta chain sequence. Which antigen it targets is not known. No base-level quality is on record; no much larger clone is a single base apart. The CDR3 holds 14 amino acids from the cysteine to the phenylalanine. Only CDR3 DNA remains: 42 bases, in frame from the first base. The germline V gene supplies CDR1 SGHAT and CDR2 FQNNGV. Compared with germline, V lacks 5 bases and J lacks 2 bases; bases without a gene match: 5. The immunoSEQ hsTCRB v3.0 assay was used at survey level resolution for TRB variable region sequencing. The targeted TRB sequencing depth was about 40,000-55,000 T-cell genomes per sample. An Illumina MiSeq with a v3 150-cycle kit was used to sequence the pooled TRB libraries. Per the source publication's procedure: Repertoire analysis was run in R within a reproducible Nextflow workflow that covered QC, data transformation and analysis. LymphoSeq2, an R package for AIRR-Seq data exploration, was used to implement custom analyses. A few samples yielding fewer than 5000 total TRB sequences were excluded, leaving 150 to 200 analyzed HIV repertoires. Among the roughly 190 retained HIV repertoires, 55 to 60 were collected before ART initiation and over 120 were collected after ART initiation. Repertoires were downsampled to 5000 TRB nucleotide sequences, and summary statistics were averaged over 100 downsampling iterations. TRB sequences were retained for analysis only if CDR3 regions of at least seven amino acids were present. Two measures captured diversity: a Shannon entropy-derived clonality score and the Gini coefficient. Repertoire networks linked the top 5000 CDR3 amino acid sequences whenever two sequences differed by an edit distance of one. For TRB CDR3 amino acid sequences, GLIPH2 was used to predict antigen specificity groups and MHC restriction. To flag known CMV, EBV, HIV or tissue antigen associations, CDR3 amino acid sequences were matched against VDJdb and McPAS-TCR. Pre-ART, post-ART and control groups were compared with Wilcoxon signed-rank tests and Holm-Bonferroni correction. Imported from immuneACCESS, the table was reduced by TCRdb to in-frame sequences with V and J called. These copies leave out some clones; in studies compared against another copy, an unresolved V gene accounts for under half, and the cause of the remainder is not known. D and trimming come from the DNA, and the V and J calls and clone size come from that table. Present in this sample are about 19,000 clones, less than 85% of which were seen just once. The ten largest account for around 15% of the sample.

This sample was taken from a study of long-term antiretroviral therapy in people with HIV (dated by TCRdb to 2022 to 2024). At the level of the whole study: Collection of the earliest samples took place about a decade ahead of the 2015 WHO recommendation for immediate ART, at a time when ART was typically delayed until CD4 counts fell. No cross-contamination during QIAcube processing was shown when test extractions of a monoclonal T-cell line were performed alongside a few dozen polyclonal samples. A retrospective serial study tested whether ART initiation and durable HIV suppression were associated with changes in peripheral blood TRB repertoire composition and diversity. Of the 30 or so participants with HIV, fewer than twelve were female. From some 30 adults with confirmed HIV infection, the cohort provided 150 to 200 cryopreserved PBMC samples, gathered serially across a mean of approximately six years (range 1-12).

The paper's findings and limits, for the study overall: Limited PBMC availability meant only the TCR beta chain was sequenced, without alpha chain pairing. No data were available on ART adherence, viral resistance or therapy changes, limiting inferences about post-ART repertoire changes. Unsorted PBMC were profiled instead of sorted CD4+ and CD8+ T cells because pre-ART samples had limited cell numbers. The samples span the years 2004 to 2017, and the ART regimens used at that time may not be as effective as current regimens. Narrower CDR3 length ranges were observed in HIV repertoires than in controls, and an antigen-experienced repertoire with only a slight naive shift after ART was suggested by the network structure. A significant increase in TRB diversity was found to be associated with ART initiation, although TRB diversity was observed to remain significantly below that of transplant donor controls even after long-term ART. Expanded TRB clones identified before ART initiation dominated the repertoire at all time points, although this dominance fluctuated and declined in many PLHIV after ART.

To be included, a participant needed at least one PBMC sample from before ART initiation plus at least two post-ART samples. Treatment was received in the United States of America by all participants with HIV. Before DNA extraction, cryopreserved samples of about 1-10 million PBMC were thawed and washed. At the time of the earliest PBMC sample for each participant with HIV, ages ranged from about 20 to 55 years. PBMC samples from each participant spanned 1-4 timepoints before ART initiation and 2-8 timepoints after ART initiation, with a median of 7 samples. Serial HIV viral load, CD4+ T-cell count, ART history and demographic data were obtained for every participant. Genomic DNA was extracted from unsorted PBMC with a Qiagen kit on a QIAcube, with processing performed in batches of 12 samples.

The chain was built from TRBV11-2 and TRBJ1-2; 7 bases in between match TRBD1. The receptor comes from a woman aged 45-60 years with HIV. Specimen: unsorted PBMCs, collected 0.5 years before starting antiretroviral therapy. The DNA is as follows: TGTGCCAGCAGCGCGCAGGGGGGGAACTATGGCTACACCTTC. This sequence encodes CASSAQGGNYGYTF.